This paragraph reports one T cell receptor beta chain. Its matching antigen is unknown. The CDR3 has 14 residues. Germline loops: CDR1 SGHTA, CDR2 FQGNSA. The V and J ends lost 3 bases and 5 bases respectively, with 13 bases between them. Sequencing used immunoSEQ multiplex PCR; TCRdb keeps in-frame clones, though not all of them. The sample has roughly 51,000 clones, about 80% seen once. As for time point: week 5, during vaccination. Topical imiquimod was applied with each vaccine dose, which held 300 ug of mutant IDH1 20-mer peptide. The sample comes from a study of a mutant IDH1 vaccine in newly diagnosed glioma.

The chain joins TRBV7-2 to TRBJ2-5; the D is unclear. This clonotype originated in a man aged 30 to 45 with glioma. The sequencing here drew on PBMCs, taken from a glioma patient whose treatment included an IDH1 peptide vaccine. DNA of the CDR3: TGTGCCAGCAGCTTGTGGGTAAATGGGGAGACCCAGTACTTC. It is translated as CASSLWVNGETQYF.